One sample yielded the 31 T cell receptor beta chains listed below, sequenced in a study of cytomegalovirus exposure and HLA in healthy donors. Clones were read by immunoSEQ multiplex PCR, and TCRdb kept only the in-frame ones, dropping some. The sample has about 330,000 clones, roughly nine tenths seen once; the top ten hold approximately 1%. The specimen was PBMCs. These receptors all stem from a woman between 25 and 40 years old in good health and CMV-seropositive.

This sequence joins TRBV29-1 and TRBJ2-5, with a possible D match to TRBD1 (5 bases). This CDR3 spans 12 amino acids. Trimming removed 7 bases from V and 4 bases from J, with 13 bases in between. Germline V CDR1 and CDR2: SQVTM, ANQGSEA. The CDR3 protein is CSDQTVRETQYF. In DNA, the CDR3 is TGCAGCGACCAGACAGTCCGAGAGACCCAGTACTTC.

This clone was observed a single time. The rearrangement uses TRBV6-5 and TRBJ2-1; D is unresolved. V lost 7 bases to trimming and J lost 8 bases, with 15 bases between them. CDR1 is MNHEY and CDR2 is SVGAGI in the germline V gene. The CDR3 is 13 residues long. CDR3 sequence reads: CASTRHRVDEQFF. CDR3 sequence (DNA): TGTGCCAGCACCCGACACCGGGTGGATGAGCAGTTCTTC.

The V call is TRBV6-5, the J call TRBJ1-1, with 7 bases identical to TRBD1. CDR1 and CDR2 (germline): MNHEY, SVGAGI. CDR3 length: 14 amino acids. The V segment lost 4 bases and the J segment 4 bases; nucleotides outside the gene matches: 6. The CDR3 DNA reads TGTGCCAGCAGTTCCACAGGGGCAGGCACTGAAGCTTTCTTT. It encodes CASSSTGAGTEAFF.

V usage is TRBV14 and J usage is TRBJ2-3, with D hard to call. The germline V gene has CDR1 SGHDN and CDR2 FVKESK. Trimming cost V 4 bases and J 7 bases, with 9 bases left between them. The CDR3 contains 12 residues. The DNA of the CDR3 is TGTGCCAGCAGCCGAACGCCGTATACGCAGTATTTT. It codes for CASSRTPYTQYF. The full variable domain, completed using reference TRBV14 and TRBJ2-3, is EAGVTQFPSHSVIEKGQTVTLRCDPISGHDNLYWYRRVMGKEIKFLLHFVKESKQDESGMPNNRFLAERTGGTYSTLKVQPAELEDSGVYFCASSRTPYTQYFGPGTRLTVL.

This chain links TRBV5-1 with TRBJ2-7; possibly TRBD1 for D (6 bases). This CDR3 spans 13 amino acids. The ends were cut back, 4 bases at V and 5 bases at J, with 13 bases in the middle. CDR1 is SGHRS, CDR2 YFSETQ, per germline. DNA of the CDR3: TGCGCCAGCAGCGATTACAGGGCTCACGAGCAGTACTTC. Translating gives CASSDYRAHEQYF.

The chain couples TRBV28 to TRBJ2-5; the match to TRBD1 covers 7 bases. Unmatched junction bases numbered 4, after V lost 6 bases and J lost 0 bases. The CDR3 loop spans 14 amino acids. Germline V gene data show CDR1 as MDHEN and CDR2 as SYDVKM. The CDR3 nucleotides are TGTGCCAGCAGCCTGACAGGGAACCAAGAGACCCAGTACTTC. Protein: CASSLTGNQETQYF.

The genes are TRBV23-1 and TRBJ1-6, with 10 nucleotides matching TRBD1. TRBV23-1 is noted as an ORF with a role that remains uncertain. CDR3 length: 15 residues. V was pared by 8 bases and J by 8 bases, with 9 bases of the junction left unmatched. The CDR3 loop reads CASCSTGGAYSPLHF. For the CDR3, the DNA is TGCGCCAGCTGTTCGACAGGGGGCGCGTATTCACCCCTCCACTTT.

The chain couples TRBV7-6 to TRBJ2-3; the D gene is possibly TRBD2 (5 bases). The CDR3 loop spans 16 amino acids. V was pared by 5 bases and J by 2 bases, with 17 bases between. Germline V gene lookup returns CDR1 SGHVS and CDR2 FNYEAQ. Here the CDR3 reads CASSLQAALYTDTQYF. DNA of the CDR3: TGTGCCAGCAGCCTCCAAGCGGCGCTTTACACAGATACGCAGTATTTT.

V usage is TRBV28 and J usage is TRBJ1-1; the match to TRBD1 covers 7 bases. V lost 3 bases and J lost 1; bases outside the gene matches: 5. This CDR3 is 15 amino acids long. Germline V gene data show CDR1 as MDHEN and CDR2 as SYDVKM. The CDR3 nucleotides are TGTGCCAGCAGTTTCGTTGACAGGGCGAACACTGAAGCTTTCTTT. Translation gives CASSFVDRANTEAFF.

In its sample, this clone was seen a few times. The chain couples TRBV9 to TRBJ2-4, with D uncertain. CDR1 SGDLS and CDR2 YYNGEE come from the germline V gene. The germline V and J ends were trimmed by 3 bases and 1 base, with 11 bases remaining between them. The CDR3 loop spans 15 amino acids. The DNA for the CDR3 is TGTGCCAGCAGCGCTACGACACTCGCCAAAAACATTCAGTACTTC. Translating gives CASSATTLAKNIQYF. Combining the CDR3 with reference TRBV9 and TRBJ2-4 gives the whole variable domain DSGVTQTPKHLITATGQRVTLRCSPRSGDLSVYWYQQSLDQGLQFLIQYYNGEERAKGNILERFSAQQFPDLHSELNLSSLELGDSALYFCASSATTLAKNIQYFGAGTRLSVL.

This clone has only one observation. This chain links TRBV30 with TRBJ2-7; the D gene is possibly TRBD1 (7 bases). The CDR3 runs 14 residues. Deletions cut 3 bases from V and 2 bases from J, with 14 bases between. The germline gives CDR1 GTSNPN, CDR2 SVGIG (reference sequence). This CDR3 is CAWSPGGGPYEQYF. Written as DNA, the CDR3 is TGTGCCTGGAGCCCAGGGGGAGGCCCCTACGAGCAGTACTTC.

The chain couples TRBV7-9 to TRBJ2-3, with D maybe TRBD2 (6 bases). Per the germline V gene, CDR1 is SEHNR and CDR2 is FQNEAQ (reference sequence). This CDR3 contains 15 residues. V shed 4 bases and J shed 0 bases, with 11 bases lying between them. Written as DNA, the CDR3 is TGTGCCAGCAGCTCGTCCGGGACTAGCACAGATACGCAGTATTTT. Protein: CASSSSGTSTDTQYF.

The chain uses TRBV5-1 and TRBJ2-2; 8 bases match TRBD2. V dropped 4 bases and J dropped 2; count of bases not matched to a gene: 4. This CDR3 is 15 amino acids long. Germline V gives CDR1 SGHRS, CDR2 YFSETQ. CDR3 DNA: TGCGCCAGCAGCCCCGGGGGGGCCAACACCGGGGAGCTGTTTTTT. It translates to CASSPGGANTGELFF.

The CDR3, as DNA: TGTGCCAGCAGCCCAGGGATGGGGACAGATACGCAGTATTTT. Amino acid sequence: CASSPGMGTDTQYF. The chain is built from TRBV7-9 and TRBJ2-3, with D possibly TRBD1 on 5 matching bases. Trimming pared 5 bases from V and 3 bases from J, leaving 12 bases between. Germline V CDR1 and CDR2: SEHNR, FQNEAQ (reference sequence). The CDR3 sequence is 14 residues long.

The genes are TRBV7-9 and TRBJ1-2, with D maybe TRBD1 (6 bases). CDR3 length equals 12 residues. The V end was cut by 3 bases, the J end by 8 bases, with 10 bases between. In germline, CDR1 is SEHNR, CDR2 FQNEAQ (reference sequence). The CDR3 loop is CASSFGGHGYTF. The CDR3 DNA is TGTGCCAGCAGCTTCGGGGGGCACGGCTACACCTTC.

This chain's CDR3 is CASSFTQGGGSGNTIYF. CDR3 nucleotide sequence: TGTGCCAGCAGCTTTACACAGGGTGGAGGATCAGGAAACACCATATATTTT. The J gene is TRBJ1-3, the V gene TRBV5-4; possible D gene TRBD1, 6 bases. The CDR3 is 17 residues long. Germline CDR1 is SGHNT and CDR2 is YYREEE (reference sequence). V was trimmed by 2 bases and J by 4 bases, leaving 19 bases between them.

The rearrangement joins TRBV27 to TRBJ1-5; no reliable D call. The CDR3 length is 12 residues. Germline CDR1 and CDR2: MNHEY and SMNVEV (reference sequence). Trimming removed 3 bases from V and 7 bases from J, with 7 bases in between. The CDR3 is CASSFGGQPQHF. DNA for the CDR3: TGTGCCAGCAGTTTTGGCGGCCAGCCCCAGCATTTT.

The chain is built from TRBV5-1 and TRBJ2-7; the match to TRBD2 covers 8 bases. Looked up from germline, CDR1 is SGHRS and CDR2 is YFSETQ. J lost 2 bases, V lost 4 bases, and 5 bases had no gene match. The CDR3 sequence is 14 residues long. CDR3 DNA sequence: TGCGCCAGCAGCGAACTAGCGGCACCCTACGAGCAGTACTTC. Its translation: CASSELAAPYEQYF.

The rearrangement joins TRBV11-2 to TRBJ2-7; D is unresolved. CDR3 length: 14 amino acids. Germline V lookup: CDR1 SGHAT, CDR2 FQNNGV. V lost 1 base and J 5 bases, leaving 12 bases between the germline ends. This CDR3 is CASSLVAARDEQYF. CDR3 DNA: TGTGCCAGCAGCTTAGTCGCCGCCCGTGACGAGCAGTACTTC. The full variable domain, in which reference TRBV11-2 and TRBJ2-7 provide the parts outside the CDR3, is EAGVAQSPRYKIIEKRQSVAFWCNPISGHATLYWYQQILGQGPKLLIQFQNNGVVDDSQLPKDRFSAERLKGVDSTLKIQPAKLEDSAVYLCASSLVAARDEQYFGPGTRLTVT.

This chain links TRBV6-5 with TRBJ2-7, with TRBD1 matching 7 bases. V was clipped by 6 bases and J by 1 base; unmatched bases: 6. The CDR3 runs 14 residues. CDR1 is MNHEY, CDR2 SVGAGI, per germline. The CDR3 sequence: CASRDEGQSYEQYF. The CDR3 nucleotides read TGTGCCAGCAGAGACGAGGGACAGTCCTACGAGCAGTACTTC.

The table lists this clone with a count of one. V usage is TRBV27 and J usage is TRBJ2-1, with D tentatively TRBD1 (6 bases). Germline V gene lookup returns CDR1 MNHEY and CDR2 SMNVEV (reference sequence). V gave up 6 bases and J gave up 8 bases, with 14 bases separating them. This CDR3 has 13 amino acids. CDR3 nucleotides: TGTGCCAGCAGGGATACAGGGATCCATGAGCAGTTCTTC. Translation gives CASRDTGIHEQFF.

This clone was counted a few times. The chain joins TRBV4-2 to TRBJ2-7; 9 bases are shared with TRBD1. The V segment lost 3 bases and the J segment 5 bases; nucleotides outside the gene matches: 8. Germline V gives CDR1 LGHNA, CDR2 YNFKEQ. The CDR3 spans 15 residues. CDR3 loop: CASSQTGTGYHEQYF. The CDR3, as DNA: TGTGCCAGCAGCCAGACCGGGACAGGGTACCACGAGCAGTACTTC.

This sequence joins TRBV6-1 and TRBJ2-5; maybe TRBD2 (5 bases). This CDR3 region has 14 residues. V was clipped by 6 bases and J by 2 bases, with 13 bases between them. Germline CDR1 MNHNS, CDR2 SASEGT. The CDR3 sequence is CASSLIAIQETQYF. In nucleotides, the CDR3 is TGTGCCAGCAGCCTGATAGCGATTCAAGAGACCCAGTACTTC.

The chain's CDR3 is CASSLTNGALYF. DNA for the CDR3: TGTGCCAGCAGCTTAACCAACGGGGCCCTATATTTT. This chain joins TRBV11-2 and TRBJ1-3, with D maybe TRBD1 (5 bases). In germline, CDR1 is SGHAT, CDR2 FQNNGV. CDR3 length: 12 amino acids. Trimming stripped 2 bases from V and 14 bases from J, with 13 bases between. Based on the CDR3 plus reference TRBV11-2 and TRBJ1-3, the full variable domain is EAGVAQSPRYKIIEKRQSVAFWCNPISGHATLYWYQQILGQGPKLLIQFQNNGVVDDSQLPKDRFSAERLKGVDSTLKIQPAKLEDSAVYLCASSLTNGALYFGEGSWLTVV.

This sequence joins TRBV6-5 and TRBJ1-2; D is unresolved. Germline V lookup: CDR1 MNHEY, CDR2 SVGAGI. This CDR3 is built from 11 residues. V lost 5 bases and J 2 bases, leaving 3 bases between the germline ends. CDR3 sequence: CASSPNYGYTF. DNA of the CDR3: TGTGCCAGCAGTCCAAACTATGGCTACACCTTC.

The rearrangement joins TRBV27 to TRBJ2-3; TRBD2 matches at 12 bases. The J segment lost 6 bases and the V segment lost 3 bases, leaving 10 bases of the junction unmatched. Looked up from germline, CDR1 is MNHEY and CDR2 is SMNVEV (reference sequence). CDR3 length: 17 amino acids. The CDR3 protein is CASSFNGLAGSRDTQYF. The CDR3 region has the DNA TGTGCCAGCAGTTTTAACGGACTAGCGGGGAGTAGGGATACGCAGTATTTT.

The chain uses TRBV7-9 and TRBJ2-7; D is uncertain. CDR1 and CDR2 from the germline V gene are SEHNR and FQNEAQ (reference sequence). The V end lost 1 base, the J end lost 2 bases, and 9 bases lay between the germline ends. The CDR3 extends over 14 amino acids. The CDR3 nucleotides are TGTGCCAGCAGCTTAGAAGTTAGAACCTACGAGCAGTACTTC. Encoded protein: CASSLEVRTYEQYF. Full variable domain (missing parts from reference TRBV7-9 and TRBJ2-7): DTGVSQNPRHKITKRGQNVTFRCDPISEHNRLYWYRQTLGQGPEFLTYFQNEAQLEKSRLLSDRFSAERPKGSFSTLEIQRTEQGDSAMYLCASSLEVRTYEQYFGPGTRLTVT.

This rearrangement joins TRBV5-8 to TRBJ2-4, with no clear D. This CDR3 is built from 13 residues. The ends were cut back, 6 bases at V and 1 base at J, with 8 bases in the middle. Germline assignment: CDR1 SGHTS and CDR2 YDEGEE. This chain's CDR3 is CASNSRAKNIQYF. The CDR3 DNA reads as TGTGCCAGCAACTCCCGGGCCAAAAACATTCAGTACTTC.

The chain couples TRBV9 to TRBJ2-3; D unresolved. CDR1 is SGDLS, CDR2 YYNGEE, per germline. The V end was cut by 0 bases, the J end by 3 bases, with 8 bases between. The CDR3 spans 14 residues. CDR3 sequence: CASSVGVKTDTQYF. CDR3 sequence (DNA): TGTGCCAGCAGCGTAGGGGTGAAAACAGATACGCAGTATTTT.

The chain has TRBV27 and TRBJ2-1; TRBD1 agrees at 7 bases. The CDR3 runs 14 residues. Germline trimming cut 2 bases from V and 6 bases from J; bases unmatched to any gene: 4. In germline, CDR1 is MNHEY, CDR2 SMNVEV (reference sequence). Here the CDR3 reads CASSLPGQVNEQFF. The CDR3 DNA reads as TGTGCCAGCAGTTTACCCGGACAGGTCAATGAGCAGTTCTTC.

This clone came up a few times. The chain recombines TRBV6-5 with TRBJ2-1, with unresolved D. Germline CDR1 MNHEY, CDR2 SVGAGI. The V gene lost 0 bases and the J gene lost 3 bases, with 3 bases spanning the gap. This CDR3 has 13 amino acids. The CDR3 bases are TGTGCCAGCAGTTACTCGAACTACAATGAGCAGTTCTTC. Protein: CASSYSNYNEQFF.